These T cell receptor beta chains were read from a single sample in a study of OX40 agonist ivuxolimab in advanced cancers. Measured with immunoSEQ multiplex PCR; TCRdb has only the in-frame clones, and not every one. The sample carries around 26,000 clones, roughly 79% recorded once. The specimen was CD4+ or CD8+ T cells sorted from blood, collected in a trial of the OX40 agonist ivuxolimab. The source is an adult with an advanced solid tumor such as melanoma, head and neck, liver or kidney cancer. The CDR3 runs from the conserved cysteine through the conserved F or W. Each record gives: J gene, V gene, clone size, D gene, CDR3 DNA, CDR3 protein. The D gene is left open where the match is weak. The listing skips clone size in some rows; elsewhere it reads once, few, many or a size class.

TRBJ2-2 TRBV28 - - TGTGCCAGCAGTCCCGGACTCACCGGGGAGCTGTTTTTT CASSPGLTGELFF
TRBJ1-2 TRBV5-1 - - TGCGCCAGCAGTTCGGAGAGCTATGGCTACACCTTC CASSSESYGYTF
TRBJ1-6 TRBV4-1 - - TGCGCCAGCAGCCAAATGACAGGTTCTAATTCACCCCTCCACTTT CASSQMTGSNSPLHF
TRBJ1-2 TRBV28 - TRBD1 TGTGCCAGCAGTCGCCTGACAGGGGGCCACTATGGCTACACCTTC CASSRLTGGHYGYTF
TRBJ2-7 TRBV5-4 - TRBD1 TGTGCCAGCAGCTTCCGGACAGGGTGGCAATACGAGCAGTACTTC CASSFRTGWQYEQYF
TRBJ1-6 TRBV7-8 - - TGTGCCACCTTAGAGAGCATGACCCTCCACTTT CATLESMTLHF
TRBJ1-2 TRBV9 - - TGTGCCAGCAGCTCTCAGGGAGTTCTGCATGGCTACACCTTC CASSSQGVLHGYTF
TRBJ2-5 TRBV13 - - TGTGCCAGCAGCCCCGTAAAGGAGACCCAGTACTTC CASSPVKETQYF
TRBJ2-7 TRBV7-8 - - TGTGCCAGCAGCTTCGGGGACTTACAGCGGGCCGAGCAGTACTTC CASSFGDLQRAEQYF
TRBJ1-4 TRBV6-6 few - TGTGCCAGCAGTCTGACCGCGGAACGCGAAAAACTGTTTTTT CASSLTAEREKLFF
TRBJ2-1 TRBV6-4 - TRBD2 TGTGCCAGCAGTTACATGACTAGCGGAGCCTACAATGAGCAGTTCTTC CASSYMTSGAYNEQFF
TRBJ1-3 TRBV7-9 - - TGTGCCAGCAGCGACAGGTTCTCCTCTGGAAACACCATATATTTT CASSDRFSSGNTIYF
TRBJ1-6 TRBV30 - - TGTGCCTGGAGTCCTTTAGTCCCGAATTCACCCCTCCACTTT CAWSPLVPNSPLHF
TRBJ1-2 TRBV10-3 - - TGTGCCATCAGTGAGTCTCGGGGACAAAACTATGGCTACACCTTC CAISESRGQNYGYTF
TRBJ2-7 TRBV28 few - TGTGCCAGCAGCCAAGTGGGGGCCGACGAGCAGTACTTC CASSQVGADEQYF
TRBJ2-3 TRBV9 - TRBD2 TGTGCCAGCGGTGCGGGAGGAACCACAGATACGCAGTATTTT CASGAGGTTDTQYF
TRBJ1-5 TRBV4-1 few - TGCGCCAGCAGCCAAGATAGGGCAGGTACCCAGCATTTT CASSQDRAGTQHF
TRBJ1-2 TRBV9 - TRBD1 TGTGCCAGCAGCGGTACCGGGACAGGGGGGTACCCTAACTATGGCTACACCTTC CASSGTGTGGYPNYGYTF
TRBJ2-2 TRBV10-1 - - TGCGCCAGCTCCGGGACTTCGAACACCGGGGAGCTGTTTTTT CASSGTSNTGELFF
TRBJ1-5 TRBV7-2 - - TGTGCCAGCAGCCCCAACTGGGGTGGGAATCAGCCCCAGCATTTT CASSPNWGGNQPQHF
TRBJ2-7 TRBV4-1 - TRBD2 TGCGCCAGCAGCCAAGAGACTAGCGGGGGGGGCCGCTGCGAGCAGTACTTC CASSQETSGGGRCEQYF
TRBJ1-4 TRBV28 once - TGTGCCAGCAGTTTTTATCAGGGCACTAATGAAAAACTGTTTTTT CASSFYQGTNEKLFF
TRBJ1-1 TRBV30 - - TGTGCCTGGAGTGTACAGGGAGATGCAAAGAACACTGAAGCTTTCTTT CAWSVQGDAKNTEAFF
TRBJ2-7 TRBV4-1 once TRBD1 TGCGCCAGCAGCCAAAGCGGGACAGGGGGCGACGAGCAGTACTTC CASSQSGTGGDEQYF
TRBJ1-2 TRBV4-1 once - TGCGCCAGCAGCCAAGATGGGAGGGCCTCCGGCTACACCTTC CASSQDGRASGYTF
TRBJ2-2 TRBV5-1 - TRBD1 TGCGCCAGCAGCTTGGCCGAAGGACAGGGAGACACCGGGGAGCTGTTTTTT CASSLAEGQGDTGELFF
TRBJ2-7 TRBV4-3 - - TGCGCCAGCAGCCAATTTAGTGGGGCTTACGAGCAGTACTTC CASSQFSGAYEQYF
TRBJ1-1 TRBV7-9 - - TGTGCCAGCAGCTTAGTCGGTCGTGACACTGAAGCTTTCTTT CASSLVGRDTEAFF
TRBJ2-7 TRBV9 - - TGTGCCAGCAGTCCGACAGGTGCCCCCTACGAGCAGTACTTC CASSPTGAPYEQYF
TRBJ2-1 TRBV10-2 few TRBD1 TGCGCCAGCAGGACCGGGACAGGAGTGTTCTTC CASRTGTGVFF
TRBJ2-1 TRBV4-1 - TRBD2 TGCGCCAGCAGCCCCCGGGGGGGGGCTTACAATGAGCAGTTCTTC CASSPRGGAYNEQFF
TRBJ2-4 TRBV6-5 - TRBD1 TGTGCCAGCAGTCCCTGGACAGGGGGGAACATTCAGTACTTC CASSPWTGGNIQYF
TRBJ1-5 TRBV2 - - TGTGCCAGCAGTGGTGGGGGACTAAATCAGCCCCAGCATTTT CASSGGGLNQPQHF
TRBJ1-5 TRBV27 - - TGTGCCAGCAGTTTATCAGGGGTAGGTCAGCCCCAGCATTTT CASSLSGVGQPQHF
TRBJ2-7 TRBV7-8 - TRBD1 TGTGCCAGCAGCTACCTGGACAGGGCCTACGAGCAGTACTTC CASSYLDRAYEQYF
TRBJ2-1 TRBV2 - - TGTGCCAGCAGTGACCCAGGGGAGGCGAATGAGCAGTTCTTC CASSDPGEANEQFF
TRBJ2-1 TRBV11-2 - - TGTGCCAGCAGCTTAGATCATAATGAGCAGTTCTTC CASSLDHNEQFF
TRBJ1-5 TRBV15 few - TGTGCCACCAGCAGAGTGGGTCAGCCCCAGCATTTT CATSRVGQPQHF
TRBJ2-7 TRBV6-1 - TRBD1 TGTGCCAGCAGGGGGACAGCCTCCTACGAGCAGTACTTC CASRGTASYEQYF
TRBJ1-1 TRBV19 - - TGTGCCAGTAGTACACTTGGACACTCTGAAGCTTTCTTT CASSTLGHSEAFF
TRBJ2-2 TRBV4-1 - TRBD1 TGCGCCAGCAGCCAAGTCCAGAAGGACAGGGTGGGCACCGGGGAGCTGTTTTTT CASSQVQKDRVGTGELFF
TRBJ2-5 TRBV6-1 - - TGTGCCAGCAGTGAGATTCAGGGGGGACAAGAGACCCAGTACTTC CASSEIQGGQETQYF
TRBJ2-1 TRBV4-2 - TRBD2 TGTGCCAGCAGCCAAGTGACTAGCGGACTCTACAATGAGCAGTTCTTC CASSQVTSGLYNEQFF
TRBJ1-1 TRBV4-1 - TRBD1 TGCGCCAGCAGCTTCGGGACAGAGGCAACTGAAGCTTTCTTT CASSFGTEATEAFF
TRBJ1-1 TRBV19 few - TGTGCCAGTAGTATGCTGGGAAACACTGAAGCTTTCTTT CASSMLGNTEAFF